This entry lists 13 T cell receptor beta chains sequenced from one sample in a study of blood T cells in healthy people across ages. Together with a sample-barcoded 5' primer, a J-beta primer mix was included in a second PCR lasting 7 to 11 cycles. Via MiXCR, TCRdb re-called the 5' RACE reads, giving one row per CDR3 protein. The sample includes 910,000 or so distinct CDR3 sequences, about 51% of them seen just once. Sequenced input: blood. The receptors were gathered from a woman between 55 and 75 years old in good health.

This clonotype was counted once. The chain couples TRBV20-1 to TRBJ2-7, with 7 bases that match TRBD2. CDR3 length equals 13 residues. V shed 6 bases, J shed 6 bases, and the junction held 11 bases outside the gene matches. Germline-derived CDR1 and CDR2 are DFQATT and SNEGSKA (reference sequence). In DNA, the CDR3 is TGCAGTGCCGGGGGGACCGGGCTATGCGAGCAGTACTTC. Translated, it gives CSAGGTGLCEQYF.

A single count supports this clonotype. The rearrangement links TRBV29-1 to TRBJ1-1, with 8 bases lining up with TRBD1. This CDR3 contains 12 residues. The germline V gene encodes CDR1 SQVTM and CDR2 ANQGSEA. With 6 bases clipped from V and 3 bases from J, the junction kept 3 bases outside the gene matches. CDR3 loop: CSVGQGDTEAFF. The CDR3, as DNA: TGCAGCGTCGGACAGGGTGACACTGAAGCTTTCTTT.

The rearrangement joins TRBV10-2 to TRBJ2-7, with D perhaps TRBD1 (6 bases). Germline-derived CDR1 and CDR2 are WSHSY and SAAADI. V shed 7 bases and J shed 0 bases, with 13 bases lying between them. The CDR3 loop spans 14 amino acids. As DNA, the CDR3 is TGCGCCAGCATAAGGACAGACGACTCCTACGAGCAGTACTTC. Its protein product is CASIRTDDSYEQYF.

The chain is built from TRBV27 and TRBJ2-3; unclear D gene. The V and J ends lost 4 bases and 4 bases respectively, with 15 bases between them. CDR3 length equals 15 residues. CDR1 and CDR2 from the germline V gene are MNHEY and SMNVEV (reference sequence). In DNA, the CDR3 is TGTGCCAGCAGTTCAACTTCTCGGCGATCAGATACGCAGTATTTT. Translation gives CASSSTSRRSDTQYF.

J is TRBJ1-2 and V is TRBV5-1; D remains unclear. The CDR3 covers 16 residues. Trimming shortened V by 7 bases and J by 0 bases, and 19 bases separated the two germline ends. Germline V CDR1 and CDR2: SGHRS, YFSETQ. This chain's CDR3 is CASGSAGGLTNYGYTF. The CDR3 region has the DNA TGCGCCAGCGGGAGCGCCGGTGGACTAACTAACTATGGCTACACCTTC.

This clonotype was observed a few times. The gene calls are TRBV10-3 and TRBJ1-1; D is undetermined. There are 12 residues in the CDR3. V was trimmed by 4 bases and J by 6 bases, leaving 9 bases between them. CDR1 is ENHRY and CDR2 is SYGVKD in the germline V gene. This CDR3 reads CAISAVGAEAFF. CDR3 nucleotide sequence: TGTGCCATCAGTGCTGTCGGCGCTGAAGCTTTCTTT.

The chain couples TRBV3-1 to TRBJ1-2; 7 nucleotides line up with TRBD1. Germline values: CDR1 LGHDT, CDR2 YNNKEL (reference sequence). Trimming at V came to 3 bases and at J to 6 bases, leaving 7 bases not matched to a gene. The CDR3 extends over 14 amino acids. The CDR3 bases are TGTGCCAGCAGCCAGGACCGACAGGGAAATGGCTACACCTTC. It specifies CASSQDRQGNGYTF.

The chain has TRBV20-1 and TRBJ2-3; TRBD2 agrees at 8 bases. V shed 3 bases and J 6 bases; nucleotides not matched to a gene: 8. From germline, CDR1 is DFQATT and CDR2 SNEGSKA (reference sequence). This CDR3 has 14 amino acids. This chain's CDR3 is CSARPGRASDTQYF. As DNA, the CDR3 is TGCAGTGCTAGGCCCGGGAGGGCCTCGGATACGCAGTATTTT.

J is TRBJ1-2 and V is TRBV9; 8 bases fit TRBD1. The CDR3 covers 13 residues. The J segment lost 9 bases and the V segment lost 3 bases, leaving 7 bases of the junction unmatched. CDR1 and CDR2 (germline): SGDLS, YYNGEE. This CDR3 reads CASSGQGSRRYTF. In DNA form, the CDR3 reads TGTGCCAGCAGCGGACAGGGGAGTAGGCGCTACACCTTC.

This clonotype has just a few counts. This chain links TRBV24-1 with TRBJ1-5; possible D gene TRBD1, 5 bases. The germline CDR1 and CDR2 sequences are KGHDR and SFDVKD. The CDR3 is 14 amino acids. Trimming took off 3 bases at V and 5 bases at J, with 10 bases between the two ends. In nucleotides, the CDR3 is TGTGCCACCAGTGATCGACAGATCCATCAGCCCCAGCATTTT. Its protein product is CATSDRQIHQPQHF.

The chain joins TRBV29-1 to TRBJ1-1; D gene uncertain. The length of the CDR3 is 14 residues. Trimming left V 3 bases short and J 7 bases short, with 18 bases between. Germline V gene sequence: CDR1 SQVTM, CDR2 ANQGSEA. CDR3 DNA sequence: TGCAGCGTTGAGGATTTTAAAGTTCCACATGAAGCTTTCTTT. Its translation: CSVEDFKVPHEAFF.

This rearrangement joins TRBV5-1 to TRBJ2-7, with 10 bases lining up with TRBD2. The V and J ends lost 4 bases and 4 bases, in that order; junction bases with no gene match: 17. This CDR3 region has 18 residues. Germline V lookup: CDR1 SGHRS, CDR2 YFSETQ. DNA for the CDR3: TGCGCCAGCAGCAGAGAGATAGCGGGAGGTAGCTCGGGTTACGAGCAGTACTTC. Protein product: CASSREIAGGSSGYEQYF.

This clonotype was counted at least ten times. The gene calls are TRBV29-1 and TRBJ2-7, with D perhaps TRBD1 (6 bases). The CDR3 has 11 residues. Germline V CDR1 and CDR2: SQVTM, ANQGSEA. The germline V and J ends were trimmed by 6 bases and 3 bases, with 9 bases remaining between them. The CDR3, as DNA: TGCAGCGTCCGGACAGACTACGAGCAGTACTTC. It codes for CSVRTDYEQYF.